A selection of T cell receptor beta chains follows, all from one sample in a study of blood T cell dynamics during melanoma immunotherapy. Clones were read by immunoSEQ multiplex PCR, and TCRdb kept only the in-frame ones, dropping some. The sample holds about 6,000 clones; around 80% are singletons and the top ten take roughly 35%. This specimen was blood, taken from a patient treated with checkpoint blockade. The receptors stem from a human donor with melanoma. CDR3s include the opening cysteine and the closing phenylalanine or tryptophan. Each record gives: V gene, J gene, CDR3 length, CDR3 protein.

>TRBV7-8|TRBJ2-5|16
CASSHSGTGGWETQYF
>TRBV11-3|TRBJ2-1|15
CASSSGLVVGNEQFF
>TRBV6-5|TRBJ1-6|16
CASSYSWQDYNSPLHF
>TRBV19|TRBJ1-4|16
CASSTNGQGRMEKLFF
>TRBV18|TRBJ1-6|17
CASSTGTGPSGNSPLHF
>TRBV7-2|TRBJ1-4|16
CASSPRVRATNEKLFF
>TRBV5-4|TRBJ1-5|12
CASNRVNQPQHF
>TRBV29-1|TRBJ2-7|11
CSVGKGYEQYF
>TRBV9|TRBJ2-1|17
CASSVVSHHPGGPKQFF
>TRBV6-6|TRBJ2-7|12
CASRDRTYEQYF
>TRBV5-1|TRBJ2-2|14
CASSFRADTGELFF
>TRBV29-1|TRBJ1-3|14
CSVESRGARNTIYF
>TRBV4-1|TRBJ2-1|17
CASSQGTSGISYNEQFF
>TRBV29-1|TRBJ1-2|13
CSVEALRTGGYTF
>TRBV6-5|TRBJ1-2|15
CASTPGDRPNYGYTF
>TRBV19|TRBJ1-1|14
CASSWDKKNTEAFF
>TRBV7-9|TRBJ2-5|15
CASREGTYTQETQYF
>TRBV5-8|TRBJ2-1|13
CASSLGSYNEQFF
>TRBV27|TRBJ2-3|15
CASSRDLPSTDTQYF
>TRBV6-1|TRBJ2-7|15
CASSERPRGAYEQYF
>TRBV30|TRBJ2-4|14
CASRPLGGGYIQYF
>TRBV6-1|TRBJ1-1|16
CASSAGRAIGGTEAFF
>TRBV25-1|TRBJ1-1|15
CASRGGQGRNTEAFF
>TRBV5-1|TRBJ2-2|14
CASSLESATGELFF
>TRBV4-2|TRBJ2-7|19
CASSLAVIVVETYSYEQYF
>TRBV7-2|TRBJ1-5|15
CASSLGGTGGQPQHF
>TRBV6-1|TRBJ2-1|15
CASSAGTSGRFEQFF
>TRBV5-1|TRBJ2-7|12
CASQGGGYEQYF
>TRBV27|TRBJ2-2|15
CASRTSGPNTGELFF
>TRBV6-1|TRBJ2-5|14
CASSRTSGGVTQYF
>TRBV6-1|TRBJ2-1|13
CASRDQELNEQFF
>TRBV2|TRBJ2-3|15
CASSAQGGGTDTQYF
>TRBV7-8|TRBJ1-1|17
CASSSTNSWGGGTEAFF
>TRBV5-6|TRBJ2-5|15
CASSPGLAGGETQYF
>TRBV5-1|TRBJ1-3|14
CASSLPDSGNTIYF
>TRBV5-4|TRBJ2-3|16
CASSSPSSSYTDTQYF
>TRBV5-1|TRBJ2-7|15
CASTVTGTSIDEQYF
>TRBV6-1|TRBJ1-4|14
CASSWDGGLEKLFF
>TRBV4-1|TRBJ2-7|14
CASSREAALYEQYF
>TRBV10-3|TRBJ2-7|15
CAISVRTGGSYEQYF
>TRBV7-9|TRBJ1-3|15
CASSLGGITGNTIYF
>TRBV2|TRBJ1-2|12
CASSGQPYGYTF